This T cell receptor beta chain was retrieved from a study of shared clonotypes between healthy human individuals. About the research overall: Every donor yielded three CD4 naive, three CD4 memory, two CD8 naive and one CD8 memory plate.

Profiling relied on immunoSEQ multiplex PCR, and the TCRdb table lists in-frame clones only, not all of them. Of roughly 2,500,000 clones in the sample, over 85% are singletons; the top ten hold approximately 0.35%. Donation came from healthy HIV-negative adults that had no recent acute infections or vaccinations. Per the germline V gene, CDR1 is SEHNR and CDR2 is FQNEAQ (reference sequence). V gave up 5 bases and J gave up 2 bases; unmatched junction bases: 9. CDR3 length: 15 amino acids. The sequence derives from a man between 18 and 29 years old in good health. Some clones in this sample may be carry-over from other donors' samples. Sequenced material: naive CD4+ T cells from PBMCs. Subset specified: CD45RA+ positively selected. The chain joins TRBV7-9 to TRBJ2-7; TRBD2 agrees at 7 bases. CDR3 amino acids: CASSPPRGEAYEQYF. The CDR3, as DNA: TGTGCCAGCAGCCCCCCTCGGGGGGAGGCCTACGAGCAGTACTTC.